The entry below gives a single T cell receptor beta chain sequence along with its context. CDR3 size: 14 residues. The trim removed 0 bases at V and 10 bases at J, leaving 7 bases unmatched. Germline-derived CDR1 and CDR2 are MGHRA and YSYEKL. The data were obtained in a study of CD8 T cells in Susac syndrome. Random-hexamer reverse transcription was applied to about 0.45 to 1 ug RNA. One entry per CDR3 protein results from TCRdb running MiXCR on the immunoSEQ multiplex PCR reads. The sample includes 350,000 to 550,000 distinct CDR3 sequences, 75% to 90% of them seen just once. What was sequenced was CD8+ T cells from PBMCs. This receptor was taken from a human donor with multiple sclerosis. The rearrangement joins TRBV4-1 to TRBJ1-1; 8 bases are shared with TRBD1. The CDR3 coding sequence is TGCGCCAGCAGCCAAGATCTTGGGACAGGAGGAGCTTTCTTT. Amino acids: CASSQDLGTGGAFF.